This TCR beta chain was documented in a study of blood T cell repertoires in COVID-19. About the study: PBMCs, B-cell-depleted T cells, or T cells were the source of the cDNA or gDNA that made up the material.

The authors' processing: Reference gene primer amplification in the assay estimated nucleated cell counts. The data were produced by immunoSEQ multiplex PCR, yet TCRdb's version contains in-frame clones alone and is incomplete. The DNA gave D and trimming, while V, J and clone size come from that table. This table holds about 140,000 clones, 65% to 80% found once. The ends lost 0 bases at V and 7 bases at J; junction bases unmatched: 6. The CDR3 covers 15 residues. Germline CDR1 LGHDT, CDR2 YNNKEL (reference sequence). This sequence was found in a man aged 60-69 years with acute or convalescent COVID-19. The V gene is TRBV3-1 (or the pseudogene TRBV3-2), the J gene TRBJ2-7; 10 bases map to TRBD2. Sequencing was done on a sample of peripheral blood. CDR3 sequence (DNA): TGTGCCAGCAGCCAAGACTCTAGCGGGAGAGGTGAGCAGTACTTC. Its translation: CASSQDSSGRGEQYF.